Included here is one T cell receptor beta chain sequence, with context. This entry is derived from a study of cytomegalovirus exposure and HLA in healthy donors. PCR amplification relied on 60 Vbeta primers (plus 13 Jbeta primers). Sequencing used immunoSEQ multiplex PCR; TCRdb keeps in-frame clones, though not all of them. The repertoire holds roughly 100,000 clones, with over 70% as singletons. Per the germline V gene, CDR1 is SQVTM and CDR2 is ANQGSEA. The CDR3 spans 14 residues. The J segment lost 2 bases and the V segment lost 6 bases, leaving 5 bases of the junction unmatched. Sequencing was carried out using PBMCs. The receptor's source is a man aged 25-40 years in good health and CMV-seronegative. This chain links TRBV29-1 with TRBJ2-2; the match to TRBD2 covers 8 bases. Written as DNA, the CDR3 is TGCAGCGTGGCCGGACTAGCCAACACCGGGGAGCTGTTTTTT. It is translated as CSVAGLANTGELFF.